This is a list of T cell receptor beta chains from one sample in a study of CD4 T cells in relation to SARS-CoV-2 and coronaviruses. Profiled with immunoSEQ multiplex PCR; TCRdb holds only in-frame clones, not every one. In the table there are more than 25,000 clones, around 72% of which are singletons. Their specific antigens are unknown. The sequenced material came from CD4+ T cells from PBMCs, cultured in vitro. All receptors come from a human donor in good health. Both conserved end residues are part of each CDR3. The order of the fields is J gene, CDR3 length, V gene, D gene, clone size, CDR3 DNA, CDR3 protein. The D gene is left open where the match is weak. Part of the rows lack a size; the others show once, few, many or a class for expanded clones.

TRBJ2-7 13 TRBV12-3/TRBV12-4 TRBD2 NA TGTGCCAGCAGTGCCGGGCCCGGGAGGGAGCAGTACTTC CASSAGPGREQYF
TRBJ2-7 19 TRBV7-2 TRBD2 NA TGTGCCAGCAGCTTACATGGGACTAGCGGGAGAGTTGGCTCCTACGAGCAGTACTTC CASSLHGTSGRVGSYEQYF
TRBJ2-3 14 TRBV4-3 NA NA TGCGCCAGCAGCCGGAACCGTGGGGGAGATACGCAGTATTTT CASSRNRGGDTQYF
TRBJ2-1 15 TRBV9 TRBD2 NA TGTGCCAGCAGCGCCACGGGAGGGCCCCACTATGAGCAGTTCTTC CASSATGGPHYEQFF
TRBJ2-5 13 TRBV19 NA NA TGTGCCAGTAGTACTTCTTTCCAAGAGACCCAGTACTTC CASSTSFQETQYF
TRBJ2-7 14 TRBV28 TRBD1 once TGTGCCAGCAGCCAACAGGGGGGTTCCTACGAGCAGTACTTC CASSQQGGSYEQYF
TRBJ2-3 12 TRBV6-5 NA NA TGTGCCAGCAGGTCCGACGGAGATACGCAGTATTTT CASRSDGDTQYF
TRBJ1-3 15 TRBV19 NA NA TGTGCCAGTAGTATTATGCAGGGCCGTGGAAACACCATATATTTT CASSIMQGRGNTIYF
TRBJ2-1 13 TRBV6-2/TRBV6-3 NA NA TGTGCCAGCAGTTACTTTGTGTACAATGAGCAGTTCTTC CASSYFVYNEQFF
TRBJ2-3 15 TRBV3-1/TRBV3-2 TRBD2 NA TGTGCCAGCAGCCAAGTTACTAGCGGGGGTCCCGGGCAGTATTTT CASSQVTSGGPGQYF
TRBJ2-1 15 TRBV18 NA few TGTGCCAGCTCACCAGGGGCCCCCCTTTACAATGAGCAGTTCTTC CASSPGAPLYNEQFF
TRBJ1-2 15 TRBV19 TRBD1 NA TGTGCCAGTAGTATGGTCTACAGGGGGGACTATGGCTACACCTTC CASSMVYRGDYGYTF
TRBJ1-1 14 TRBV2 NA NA TGTGCCAGCAAGGGGGGCGCAGGGAACACTGAAGCTTTCTTT CASKGGAGNTEAFF
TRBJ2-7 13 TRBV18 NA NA TGTGCCAGCTCTTTAAACAGCTCCTACGAGCAGTACTTC CASSLNSSYEQYF
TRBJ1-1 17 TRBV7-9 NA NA TGTGCCAGCAGCCCCAAAACTGGGGGACGGGGGAACACTGAAGCTTTCTTT CASSPKTGGRGNTEAFF
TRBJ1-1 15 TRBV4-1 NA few TGCGCCAGCAGCCCACCGGACATCTTGAACACTGAAGCTTTCTTT CASSPPDILNTEAFF
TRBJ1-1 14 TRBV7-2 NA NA TGTGCCAGCAGCTTAAGGGCTATGAACACTGAAGCTTTCTTT CASSLRAMNTEAFF
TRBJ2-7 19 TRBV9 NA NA TGTGCCAGCAGCCCGAGCATAGAGGCAGGGGCAACCCCACCCTACGAGCAGTACTTC CASSPSIEAGATPPYEQYF
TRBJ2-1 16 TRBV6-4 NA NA TGTGCCAGCAGTGGAGAGGGTAAAAGCTCCTACAATGAGCAGTTCTTC CASSGEGKSSYNEQFF
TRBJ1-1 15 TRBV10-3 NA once TGTGCCATCAGTGAACGAGGGACGGTGAACACTGAAGCTTTCTTT CAISERGTVNTEAFF
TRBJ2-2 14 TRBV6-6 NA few TGTGCCAGCATCCTCCAAGGGGGATCCGGGGAGCTGTTTTTT CASILQGGSGELFF
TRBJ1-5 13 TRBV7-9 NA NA TGTGCCAGCAGCTTTGAGGAAAATCAGCCCCAGCATTTT CASSFEENQPQHF
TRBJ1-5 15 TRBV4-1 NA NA TGCGCCAGCAGCCAAGACTGGGGGCAGTCGAGGCCCCAGCATTTT CASSQDWGQSRPQHF
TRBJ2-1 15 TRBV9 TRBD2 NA TGTGCCAGCAGCACGACCGGGACTAGCGTTGTTGAGCAGTTCTTC CASSTTGTSVVEQFF
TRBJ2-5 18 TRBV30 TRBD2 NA TGTGCCTGGAGTGTACGAGGGGCTAGCGGGGGCTCCCTGGAGACCCAGTACTTC CAWSVRGASGGSLETQYF
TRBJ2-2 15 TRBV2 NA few TGTGCCAGCAACGAGGAAGGGGGGAACACCGGGGAGCTGTTTTTT CASNEEGGNTGELFF
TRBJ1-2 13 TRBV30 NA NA TGTGCCTGGAGTGTAGACAGTAACTATGGCTACACCTTC CAWSVDSNYGYTF
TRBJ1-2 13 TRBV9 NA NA TGTGCCAGCAGCGTAGCTCAGGGGAGAGGCTACACCTTC CASSVAQGRGYTF